Below are 15 T cell receptor beta chains sequenced from a single sample in a study of T and B cells in COVID-19 patients (dated by TCRdb to about 2020). Genomic DNA extracted from blood, in amounts of about 220-500 ng, served as the starting material for amplifying TRB repertoires. The instrument given in TCRdb is Illumina MiSeq. Multiplex PCR with BIOMED2 TRB-A/B primer pools was used to amplify TRB rearrangements. Through fastp at Q25 and MiXCR, TCRdb rebuilt clones from the public reads, retaining in-frame beta chains. Entries are consolidated by CDR3 protein sequence, retaining the most common genes and DNA. The sample table holds some 8,400 distinct CDR3 sequences, of which about 27% were seen once. 15% to 20% of the sample is taken by the ten largest. The sequenced material came from blood. The receptors were sampled from a human donor with active COVID-19.

With regard to this clonotype: One end of the junction does not line up with germline, which may come from a read error. The chain carries TRBV6-6 and TRBJ2-7; TRBD1 is a possible D gene (5 bases). The length of the CDR3 is 16 residues. In germline, CDR1 is MNHNY, CDR2 SVGAGI (reference sequence). The CDR3 DNA sequence: TGTGCCATCAGTGAGCCGGACACCAGGAGCTCCTACGAGCAGTACTTC. Its translation is CAISEPDTRSSYEQYF.

This clonotype has a handful of counts. The V gene is TRBV13, the J gene TRBJ1-1; a possible D gene is TRBD1 (5 bases). Germline CDR1 reads PRHDT; CDR2 reads FYEKMQ (reference sequence). CDR3 size: 14 residues. V was cut by 3 bases and J by 5 bases, with 13 bases left in between. CDR3 DNA sequence: TGTGCCAGCAGCTTTCCGACAGCCGGGACTGAAGCTTTCTTT. Its protein product is CASSFPTAGTEAFF.

This clonotype came up once. With a much larger clone just one base away, this may be a read error. The chain recombines TRBV5-6 with TRBJ2-2, with TRBD1 matching over 8 bases. The CDR3 length is 15 residues. Germline assignment: CDR1 SGHDT and CDR2 YYEEEE. The CDR3, as DNA: TGTGCCAGAAGCTCTACAGGGGGAAACACCGGGGAGCTGTTTTTT. It encodes CARSSTGGNTGELFF. Supplemented by reference TRBV5-6 and TRBJ2-2, the full variable domain reads DAGVTQSPTHLIKTRGQQVTLRCSPKSGHDTVSWYQQALGQGPQFIFQYYEEEERQRGNFPDRFSGHQFPNYSSELNVNALLLGDSALYLCARSSTGGNTGELFFGEGSRLTVL.

Sample share makes this clonotype medium-sized. The V and J genes are TRBV30 and TRBJ2-3; the match to TRBD2 covers 15 bases. The CDR3 has 15 residues. Germline V gene sequence: CDR1 GTSNPN, CDR2 SVGIG (reference sequence). The ends lost 2 bases at V and 6 bases at J; junction bases unmatched: 3. The chain's CDR3 is CAWSLGTSGRDTQYF. CDR3 DNA: TGTGCCTGGAGTCTCGGGACTAGCGGGAGGGATACGCAGTATTTT.

The V call is TRBV7-4, the J call TRBJ1-6; the D gene is possibly TRBD1 (5 bases). CDR3 length equals 14 residues. Between the trimmed V and J ends, which lost 3 bases and 5 bases, there was a span of 8 bases. Germline values: CDR1 SGHVT, CDR2 SQSDAQ. For the CDR3, the DNA is TGTGCCAGCAGCTTCGGACAAAATAATTCACCCCTCCACTTT. It encodes CASSFGQNNSPLHF.

The chain is built from TRBV5-1 and TRBJ1-1; D remains unclear. The CDR3 is made up of 14 amino acids. Trimming pared 4 bases from V and 6 bases from J, leaving 16 bases between. Germline values: CDR1 SGHRS, CDR2 YFSETQ. Here the CDR3 DNA reads TGCGCCAGCAGCACTGGCGGGGAAAAGGCTGAAGCTTTCTTT. Translated, it gives CASSTGGEKAEAFF.

V gene TRBV4-2 combines with J gene TRBJ2-6; 9 bases agree with TRBD1. Germline CDR1 LGHNA, CDR2 YNFKEQ. With V trimmed by 1 base and J by 4 bases, 2 bases remained unmatched. There are 16 residues in the CDR3. This CDR3 is CASSQVQGAGANVLTF. CDR3 DNA: TGTGCCAGCAGCCAAGTACAGGGGGCGGGGGCCAACGTCCTGACTTTC.

This chain links TRBV6-5 with TRBJ2-7, with D possibly being TRBD1 or TRBD2 (6 bases each). The germline CDR1 and CDR2 sequences are MNHEY and SVGAGI. This CDR3 is built from 17 residues. Trimming took off 0 bases at V and 4 bases at J, with 19 bases between the two ends. This CDR3 reads CASSYSSRGPVPYEQYF. The CDR3 region has the DNA TGTGCCAGCAGTTACTCGAGTCGGGGGCCCGTCCCTTACGAGCAGTACTTC.

This sequence joins TRBV7-2 and TRBJ1-5, with TRBD1 identical over 8 bases. From germline, CDR1 is SGHTA and CDR2 FQGNSA. The CDR3 extends over 15 amino acids. Trimming removed 5 bases from V and 5 bases from J; junction bases left unmatched: 8. The chain's CDR3 is CASSRTGGLDQPQHF. CDR3 DNA: TGTGCCAGCAGCCGCACAGGGGGACTAGATCAGCCCCAGCATTTT.

The chain carries TRBV6-2 or TRBV6-3 and TRBJ2-7; D is undetermined. The CDR3 has 11 residues. Germline CDR1 reads MNHEY; CDR2 reads SVGEGT. V dropped 6 bases and J dropped 5 bases, with 8 bases sitting between them. The CDR3 DNA reads as TGTGCCAGCAGGGAAGGACACGAGCAGTACTTC. Amino acids: CASREGHEQYF.

V and J are TRBV6-4 and TRBJ2-3; possible D gene TRBD2, 5 bases. V lost 3 bases, J lost 6 bases, and 19 bases lay in between. In germline, CDR1 is MRHNA, CDR2 SNTAGT. The CDR3 extends over 16 amino acids. The DNA of the CDR3 is TGTGCCAGCAGTGAGACGGACTTAGCCCCGTTGGATACGCAGTATTTT. Residues: CASSETDLAPLDTQYF.

V usage is TRBV5-4 and J usage is TRBJ2-3, with D unresolved. Between the trimmed V and J ends, which lost 2 bases and 2 bases, there was a span of 18 bases. The germline V gene encodes CDR1 SGHNT and CDR2 YYREEE (reference sequence). The CDR3 runs 17 residues. This chain's CDR3 is CASSFTLTFRPTDTQYF. As DNA, the CDR3 is TGTGCCAGCAGCTTCACGCTTACCTTCAGGCCCACAGATACGCAGTATTTT.

This clonotype is medium-sized in the sample. The rearrangement joins TRBV6-1 to TRBJ1-6; TRBD1 matches at 8 bases. The J segment lost 8 bases and the V segment lost 7 bases, leaving 16 bases of the junction unmatched. The germline CDR1 and CDR2 sequences are MNHNS and SASEGT. The CDR3 loop spans 17 amino acids. The CDR3 coding sequence is TGTGCCAGCACCACCATTCGGACAGGGTTGAGGGATTCACCCCTCCACTTT. Encoded protein: CASTTIRTGLRDSPLHF.

V is TRBV21-1 and J is TRBJ2-1. TRBV21-1 is an annotated pseudogene. The CDR3 is made up of 15 amino acids. The CDR3 DNA reads as TGTGCCAGTTATCCACACAGAGGTACCCACAATGAGCAGTTCTTC. Translated, it gives CASYPHRGTHNEQFF.

The sample holds many counts of this clonotype. This chain links TRBV6-2 or TRBV6-3 with TRBJ2-1; 8 bases match TRBD2. The CDR3 totals 15 residues. V lost 2 bases, J lost 2 bases, and 2 bases stayed unmatched. CDR1 is MNHEY, CDR2 SVGEGT, per germline. The CDR3 region has the DNA TGTGCCAGCAGTTACACGGGAGGGACCTACAATGAGCAGTTCTTC. It encodes CASSYTGGTYNEQFF.